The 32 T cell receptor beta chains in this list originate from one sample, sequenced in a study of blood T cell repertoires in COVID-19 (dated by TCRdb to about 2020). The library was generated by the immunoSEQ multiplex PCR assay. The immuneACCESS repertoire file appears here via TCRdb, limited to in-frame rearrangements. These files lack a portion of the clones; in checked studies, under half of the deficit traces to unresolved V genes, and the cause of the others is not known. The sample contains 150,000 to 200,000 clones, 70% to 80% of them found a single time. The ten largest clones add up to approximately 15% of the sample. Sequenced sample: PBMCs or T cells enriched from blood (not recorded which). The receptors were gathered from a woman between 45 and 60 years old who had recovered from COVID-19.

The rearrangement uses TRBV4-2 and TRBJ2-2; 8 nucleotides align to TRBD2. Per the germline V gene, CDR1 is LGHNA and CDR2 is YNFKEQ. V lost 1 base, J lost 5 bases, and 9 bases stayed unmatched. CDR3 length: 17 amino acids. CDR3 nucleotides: TGTGCCAGCAGCCAAGTAGGAGGGGGACTAGTGACCGGGGAGCTGTTTTTT. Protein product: CASSQVGGGLVTGELFF.

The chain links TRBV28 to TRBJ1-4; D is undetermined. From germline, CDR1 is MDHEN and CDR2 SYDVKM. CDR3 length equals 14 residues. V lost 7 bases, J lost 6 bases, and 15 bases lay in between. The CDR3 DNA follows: TGTGCCAGCACCCTGAATTCAGTTTATGAAAAACTGTTTTTT. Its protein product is CASTLNSVYEKLFF.

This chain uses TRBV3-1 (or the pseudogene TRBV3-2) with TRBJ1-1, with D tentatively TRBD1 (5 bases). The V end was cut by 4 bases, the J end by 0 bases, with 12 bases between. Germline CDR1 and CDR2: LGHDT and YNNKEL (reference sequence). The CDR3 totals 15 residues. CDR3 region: CASSLLRGLNTEAFF. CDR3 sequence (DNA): TGTGCCAGCAGCCTCCTGCGGGGCCTGAACACTGAAGCTTTCTTT.

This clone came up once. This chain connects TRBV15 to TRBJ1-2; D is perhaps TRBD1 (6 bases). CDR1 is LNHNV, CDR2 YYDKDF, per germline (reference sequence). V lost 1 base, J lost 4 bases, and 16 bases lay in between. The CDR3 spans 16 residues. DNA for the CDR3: TGTGCCACCAGCAGAGCTGCAGGGGCGAGCGGCTATGGCTACACCTTC. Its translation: CATSRAAGASGYGYTF.

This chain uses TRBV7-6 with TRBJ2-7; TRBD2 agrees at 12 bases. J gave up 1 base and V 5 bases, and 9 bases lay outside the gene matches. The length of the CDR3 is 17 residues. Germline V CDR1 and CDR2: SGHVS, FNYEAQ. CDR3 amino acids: CASSHRLAGVISYEQYF. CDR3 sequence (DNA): TGTGCCAGCAGCCATAGACTAGCGGGAGTGATTTCCTACGAGCAGTACTTC.

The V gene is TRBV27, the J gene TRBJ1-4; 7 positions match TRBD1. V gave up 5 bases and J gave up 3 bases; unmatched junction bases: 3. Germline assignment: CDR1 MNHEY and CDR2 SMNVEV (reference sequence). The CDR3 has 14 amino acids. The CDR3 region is CASSPQGANEKLFF. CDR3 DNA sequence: TGTGCCAGCAGTCCGCAGGGGGCTAATGAAAAACTGTTTTTT.

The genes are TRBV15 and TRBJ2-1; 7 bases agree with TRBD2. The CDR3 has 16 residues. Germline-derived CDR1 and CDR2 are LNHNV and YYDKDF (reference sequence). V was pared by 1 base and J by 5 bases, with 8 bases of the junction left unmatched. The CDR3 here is CATSRGGRVGDNEQFF. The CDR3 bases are TGTGCCACCAGCAGAGGGGGGAGGGTTGGGGACAATGAGCAGTTCTTC. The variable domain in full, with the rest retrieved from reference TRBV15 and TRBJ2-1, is DAMVIQNPRYQVTQFGKPVTLSCSQTLNHNVMYWYQQKSSQAPKLLFHYYDKDFNNEADTPDNFQSRRPNTSFCFLDIRSPGLGDTAMYLCATSRGGRVGDNEQFFGPGTRLTVL.

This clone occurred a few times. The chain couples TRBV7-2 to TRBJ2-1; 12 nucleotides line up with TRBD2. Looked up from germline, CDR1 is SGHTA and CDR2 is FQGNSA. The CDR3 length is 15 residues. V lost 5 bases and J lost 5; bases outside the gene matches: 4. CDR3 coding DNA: TGTGCCAGCAGCCCTACTAGCGGGAGGAACAATGAGCAGTTCTTC. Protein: CASSPTSGRNNEQFF.

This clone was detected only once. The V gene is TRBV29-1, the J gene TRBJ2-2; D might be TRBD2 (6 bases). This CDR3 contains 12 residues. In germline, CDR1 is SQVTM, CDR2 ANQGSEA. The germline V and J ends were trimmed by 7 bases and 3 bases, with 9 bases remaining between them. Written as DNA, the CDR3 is TGCAGCGCCGGGGGACACACCGGGGAGCTGTTTTTT. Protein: CSAGGHTGELFF.

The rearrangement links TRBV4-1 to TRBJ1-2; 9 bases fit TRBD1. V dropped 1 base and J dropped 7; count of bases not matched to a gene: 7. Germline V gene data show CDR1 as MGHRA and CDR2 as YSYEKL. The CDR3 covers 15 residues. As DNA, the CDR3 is TGCGCCAGCAGCCAAGCGTTAACAGGGGGCGTTGGCTACACCTTC. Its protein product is CASSQALTGGVGYTF.

This CDR3 reads CASRRDRGHNEQFF. The CDR3 DNA reads TGTGCCAGTAGGCGGGACAGGGGTCACAATGAGCAGTTCTTC. The J gene is TRBJ2-1, the V gene TRBV19, with TRBD1 identical over 10 bases. Germline V CDR1 and CDR2: LNHDA, SQIVND (reference sequence). The CDR3 runs to 14 residues. With V trimmed by 6 bases and J by 5 bases, 4 bases remained unmatched.

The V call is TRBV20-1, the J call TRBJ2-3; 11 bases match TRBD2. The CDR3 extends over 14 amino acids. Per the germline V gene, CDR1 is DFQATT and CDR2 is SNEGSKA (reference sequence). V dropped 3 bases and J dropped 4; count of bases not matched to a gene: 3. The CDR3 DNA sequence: TGCAGTGCTAGTAGCGGGAGGGCCTCAGATACGCAGTATTTT. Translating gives CSASSGRASDTQYF.

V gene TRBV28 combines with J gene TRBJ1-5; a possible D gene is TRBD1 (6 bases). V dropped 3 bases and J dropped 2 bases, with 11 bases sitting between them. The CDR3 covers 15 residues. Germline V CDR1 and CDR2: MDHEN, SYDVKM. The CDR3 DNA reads TGTGCCAGCAGTTTCGGGGGGGCCGGCAATCAGCCCCAGCATTTT. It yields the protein CASSFGGAGNQPQHF.

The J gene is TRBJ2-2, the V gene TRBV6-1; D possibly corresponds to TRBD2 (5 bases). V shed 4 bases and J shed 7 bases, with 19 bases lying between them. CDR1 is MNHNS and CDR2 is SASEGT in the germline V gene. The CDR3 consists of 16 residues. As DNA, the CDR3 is TGTGCCAGCAGTGGGGGTATGATAGCGAGTGTCGGGGAGCTGTTTTTT. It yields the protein CASSGGMIASVGELFF.

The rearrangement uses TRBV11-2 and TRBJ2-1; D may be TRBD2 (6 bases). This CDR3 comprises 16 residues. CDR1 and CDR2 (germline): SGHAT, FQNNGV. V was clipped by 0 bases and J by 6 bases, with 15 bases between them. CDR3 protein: CASSLDYRGGGNEQFF. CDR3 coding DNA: TGTGCCAGCAGCTTAGATTATAGGGGAGGTGGCAATGAGCAGTTCTTC.

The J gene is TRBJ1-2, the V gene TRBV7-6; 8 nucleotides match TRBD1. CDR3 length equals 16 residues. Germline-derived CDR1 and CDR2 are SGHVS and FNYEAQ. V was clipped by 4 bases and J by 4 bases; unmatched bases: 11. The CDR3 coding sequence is TGTGCCAGCAGCTCGTCGGACAGGGAAGGAGCCTATGGCTACACCTTC. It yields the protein CASSSSDREGAYGYTF.

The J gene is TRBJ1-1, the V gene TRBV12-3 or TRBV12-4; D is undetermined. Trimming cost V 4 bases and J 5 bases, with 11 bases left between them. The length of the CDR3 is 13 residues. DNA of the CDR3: TGTGCCAGCAGTTGGGTTCAGGATACTGAAGCTTTCTTT. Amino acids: CASSWVQDTEAFF.

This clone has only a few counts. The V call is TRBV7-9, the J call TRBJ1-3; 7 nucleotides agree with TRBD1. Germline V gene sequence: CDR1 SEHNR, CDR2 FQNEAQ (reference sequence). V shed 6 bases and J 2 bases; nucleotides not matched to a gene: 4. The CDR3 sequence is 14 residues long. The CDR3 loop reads CASSSGGAGNTIYF. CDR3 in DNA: TGTGCCAGCAGTTCAGGGGGTGCTGGAAACACCATATATTTT.

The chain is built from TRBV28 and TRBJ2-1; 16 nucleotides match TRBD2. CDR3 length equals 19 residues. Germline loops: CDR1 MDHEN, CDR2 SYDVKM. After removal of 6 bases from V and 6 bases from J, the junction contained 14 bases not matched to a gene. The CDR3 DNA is TGTGCCAGCAGAAAGGGACTAGCGGGAGGGGGCCGGCAGAGCAATGAGCAGTTCTTC. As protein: CASRKGLAGGGRQSNEQFF.

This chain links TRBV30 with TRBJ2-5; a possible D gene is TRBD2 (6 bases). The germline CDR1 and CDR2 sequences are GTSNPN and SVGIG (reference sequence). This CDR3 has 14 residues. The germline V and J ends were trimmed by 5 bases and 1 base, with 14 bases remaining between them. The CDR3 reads CAWGMRDFQETQYF. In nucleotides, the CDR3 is TGTGCCTGGGGGATGCGGGACTTCCAAGAGACCCAGTACTTC.

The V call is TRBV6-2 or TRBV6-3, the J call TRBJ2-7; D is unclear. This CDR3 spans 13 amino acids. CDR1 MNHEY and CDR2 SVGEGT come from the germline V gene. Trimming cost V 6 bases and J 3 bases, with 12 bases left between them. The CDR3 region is CASSRSPLYEQYF. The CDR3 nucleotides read TGTGCCAGCAGCCGATCCCCACTCTACGAGCAGTACTTC.

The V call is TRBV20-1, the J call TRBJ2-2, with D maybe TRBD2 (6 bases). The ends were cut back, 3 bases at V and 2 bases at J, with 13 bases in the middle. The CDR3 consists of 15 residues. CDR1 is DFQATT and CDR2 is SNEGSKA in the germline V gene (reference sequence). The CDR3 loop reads CSASFLALNTGELFF. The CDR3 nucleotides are TGCAGTGCTAGTTTTCTAGCGCTTAACACCGGGGAGCTGTTTTTT.

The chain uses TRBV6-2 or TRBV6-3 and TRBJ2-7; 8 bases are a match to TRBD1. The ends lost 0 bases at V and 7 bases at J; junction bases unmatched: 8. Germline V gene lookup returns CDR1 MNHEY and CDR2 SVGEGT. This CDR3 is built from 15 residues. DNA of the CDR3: TGTGCCAGCAGTTACTCGCCGACAGGGGCTTGGGAGCAGTACTTC. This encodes CASSYSPTGAWEQYF.

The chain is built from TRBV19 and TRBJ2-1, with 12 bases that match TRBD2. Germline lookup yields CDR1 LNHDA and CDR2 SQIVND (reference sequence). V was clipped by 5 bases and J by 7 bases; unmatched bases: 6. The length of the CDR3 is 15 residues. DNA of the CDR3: TGTGCCAGTAGTCCTAGCGGGAGGGCCAGAAATGAGCAGTTCTTC. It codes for CASSPSGRARNEQFF.

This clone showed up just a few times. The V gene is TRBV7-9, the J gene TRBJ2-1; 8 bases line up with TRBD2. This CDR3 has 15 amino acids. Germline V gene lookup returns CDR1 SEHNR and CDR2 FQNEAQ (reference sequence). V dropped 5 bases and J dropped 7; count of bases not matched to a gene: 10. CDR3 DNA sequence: TGTGCCAGCAGCCCCGGGGGGGCAGGGTCGAATGAGCAGTTCTTC. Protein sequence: CASSPGGAGSNEQFF.

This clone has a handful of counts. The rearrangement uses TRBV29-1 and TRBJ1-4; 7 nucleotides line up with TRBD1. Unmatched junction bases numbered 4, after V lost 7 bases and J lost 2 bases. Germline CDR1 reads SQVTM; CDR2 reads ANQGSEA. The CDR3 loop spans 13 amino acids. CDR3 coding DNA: TGCAGCGCCGCGACAGGGACTAATGAAAAACTGTTTTTT. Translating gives CSAATGTNEKLFF.

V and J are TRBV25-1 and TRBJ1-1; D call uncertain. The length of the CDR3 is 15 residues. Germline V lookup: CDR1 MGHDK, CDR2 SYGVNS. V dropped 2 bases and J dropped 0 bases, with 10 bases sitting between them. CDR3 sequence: CASSETGILNTEAFF. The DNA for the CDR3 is TGTGCCAGCAGTGAAACCGGGATCTTGAACACTGAAGCTTTCTTT.

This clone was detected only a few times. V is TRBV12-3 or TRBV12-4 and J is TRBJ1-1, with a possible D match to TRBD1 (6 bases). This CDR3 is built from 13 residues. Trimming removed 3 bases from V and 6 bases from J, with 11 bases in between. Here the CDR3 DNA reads TGTGCCAGCAGTTTCAAGGGGGTACCTGAAGCTTTCTTT. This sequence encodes CASSFKGVPEAFF.

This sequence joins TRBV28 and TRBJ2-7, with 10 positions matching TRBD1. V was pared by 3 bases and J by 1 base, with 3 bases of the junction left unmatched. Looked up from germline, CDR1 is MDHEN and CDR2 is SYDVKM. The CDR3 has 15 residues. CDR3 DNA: TGTGCCAGCAGTTTTTGGGACAGGGGATCCTACGAGCAGTACTTC. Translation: CASSFWDRGSYEQYF.

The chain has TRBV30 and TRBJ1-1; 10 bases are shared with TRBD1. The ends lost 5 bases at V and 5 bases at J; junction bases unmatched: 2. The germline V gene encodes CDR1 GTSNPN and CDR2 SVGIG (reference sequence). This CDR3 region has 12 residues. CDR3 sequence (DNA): TGTGCCTGGCGACAGGGGGCTACTGAAGCTTTCTTT. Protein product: CAWRQGATEAFF.

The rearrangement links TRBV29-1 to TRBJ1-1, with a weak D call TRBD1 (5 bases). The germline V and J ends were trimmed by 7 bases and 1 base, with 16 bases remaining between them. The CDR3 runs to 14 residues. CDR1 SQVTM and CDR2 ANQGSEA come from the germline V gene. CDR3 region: CSAGWQTGNTEAFF. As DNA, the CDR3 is TGCAGCGCTGGGTGGCAAACAGGGAACACTGAAGCTTTCTTT.

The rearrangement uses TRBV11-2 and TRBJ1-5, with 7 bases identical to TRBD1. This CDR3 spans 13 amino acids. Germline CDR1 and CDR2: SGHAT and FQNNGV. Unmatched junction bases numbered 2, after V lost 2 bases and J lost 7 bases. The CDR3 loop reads CASSLNRGQPQHF. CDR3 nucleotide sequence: TGTGCCAGCAGCTTAAACAGGGGACAGCCCCAGCATTTT.